This TCR beta chain is from a study of T cells in Graves' hyperthyroidism and ophthalmopathy. Study outcomes and limitations: Blood shared most expanded thyroid clonotypes above 0.001. Ophthalmopathy was separated from stable hyperthyroidism by a 13 V-J model.

This CDR3 has 15 residues. Germline-derived CDR1 and CDR2 are MDHEN and SYDVKM. TCR beta CDR3 regions were amplified from RNA. HTBI primers were the set used in a first-round RT-PCR of the TCR CDR3. TCRdb reprocessed the multiplex PCR reads via MiXCR and lists one record per CDR3 protein. The sample records about 360,000 distinct CDR3 sequences, less than 15% being singletons. Exclusion of a patient resulted from uncontrolled infection, other autoimmune disease, pregnancy or lactation. Diagnoses were made from clinical symptoms, serum measures (thyroxine and TRAb), thyroid ultrasound and orbital computed tomography. In its sample, this clonotype was seen many times. Its target is not known. An end of the junction differs from the germline gene, which may be a read error.

The rearrangement links TRBV28 to TRBJ2-7, with 8 nucleotides matching TRBD1. This receptor was identified in a woman aged 18-29 years with Graves' hyperthyroidism. Sequencing was done on a sample of blood. The CDR3: CASSLTGGSPYEQYF. CDR3 bases: TGCGCCAGCAGTTTAACAGGGGGATCCCCCTACGAGCAGTACTTC.